Listed below are T cell receptor beta chains from one sample, sequenced in a study of blood T cell repertoires in COVID-19. Method: immunoSEQ multiplex PCR; TCRdb's copy keeps in-frame clones and lacks some. The sample contains 44,000 or so clones, roughly 90% of which appear only once. Sequences were obtained from peripheral blood. These TCRs come from a human donor in a cohort sampled during active COVID-19. The CDR3 runs from the conserved cysteine through the conserved F or W. The order of the fields is V gene, clone size, D gene, J gene, CDR3 protein, CDR3 DNA. A D gene is named only where the DNA matches it firmly. Expanded clones get a size class; other rows say once, few or many, or leave the size out.

v_call: TRBV28
clone_size: -
d_call: TRBD1
j_call: TRBJ2-3
cdr3_aa: CASSSNRGAVSDTQYF
cdr3_nt: TGTGCCAGCAGTTCAAACAGGGGGGCGGTCTCAGATACGCAGTATTTT

v_call: TRBV19
clone_size: -
d_call: -
j_call: TRBJ2-5
cdr3_aa: CASSRPGEETQYF
cdr3_nt: TGTGCCAGTAGCAGACCGGGGGAAGAGACCCAGTACTTC

v_call: TRBV19
clone_size: -
d_call: -
j_call: TRBJ1-1
cdr3_aa: CASSGRNTEAFF
cdr3_nt: TGTGCCAGTAGTGGGCGGAACACTGAAGCTTTCTTT

v_call: TRBV7-2
clone_size: -
d_call: TRBD2
j_call: TRBJ2-3
cdr3_aa: CASSFPSSGTSTDTQYF
cdr3_nt: TGTGCCAGCAGCTTCCCATCTAGCGGTACTAGCACAGATACGCAGTATTTT

v_call: TRBV7-8
clone_size: -
d_call: -
j_call: TRBJ1-4
cdr3_aa: CASSLSSNPTNEKLFF
cdr3_nt: TGTGCCAGCAGCTTATCGTCTAACCCAACTAATGAAAAACTGTTTTTT

v_call: TRBV25-1
clone_size: -
d_call: TRBD1
j_call: TRBJ2-5
cdr3_aa: CASSAQTGGGETQYF
cdr3_nt: TGTGCCAGCAGTGCGCAGACAGGGGGAGGGGAGACCCAGTACTTC

v_call: TRBV6-1
clone_size: -
d_call: -
j_call: TRBJ1-5
cdr3_aa: CASSEARATAPVVNQPQHF
cdr3_nt: TGTGCCAGCAGTGAAGCGAGGGCTACTGCCCCGGTGGTCAATCAGCCCCAGCATTTT

v_call: TRBV12-3/TRBV12-4
clone_size: -
d_call: TRBD1
j_call: TRBJ1-2
cdr3_aa: CASSLNRGDGYTF
cdr3_nt: TGTGCCAGCAGTTTGAACAGGGGCGATGGCTACACCTTC

v_call: TRBV7-6
clone_size: -
d_call: -
j_call: TRBJ1-1
cdr3_aa: CASSLVHGGYTEAFF
cdr3_nt: TGTGCCAGCAGCTTAGTTCACGGGGGGTACACTGAAGCTTTCTTT

v_call: TRBV11-2
clone_size: -
d_call: -
j_call: TRBJ2-3
cdr3_aa: CASSYIPRRDTQYF
cdr3_nt: TGTGCCAGCAGCTATATCCCCAGGCGTGATACGCAGTATTTT

v_call: TRBV7-9
clone_size: -
d_call: TRBD1
j_call: TRBJ2-7
cdr3_aa: CASRGWTGRRYEQYF
cdr3_nt: TGTGCCAGCAGAGGCTGGACAGGGAGGCGCTACGAGCAGTACTTC

v_call: TRBV7-2
clone_size: few
d_call: -
j_call: TRBJ2-2
cdr3_aa: CASSLMGQNTGELFF
cdr3_nt: TGTGCCAGCAGCTTAATGGGACAGAACACCGGGGAGCTGTTTTTT

v_call: TRBV6-5
clone_size: -
d_call: -
j_call: TRBJ1-2
cdr3_aa: CASSRVANYGYTF
cdr3_nt: TGTGCCAGCAGTCGAGTAGCTAACTATGGCTACACCTTC

v_call: TRBV20-1
clone_size: -
d_call: -
j_call: TRBJ2-7
cdr3_aa: CSASAGTPYEQYF
cdr3_nt: TGCAGTGCTAGTGCCGGGACTCCGTACGAGCAGTACTTC

v_call: TRBV6-5
clone_size: once
d_call: TRBD1
j_call: TRBJ1-2
cdr3_aa: CASGETGASNYGYTF
cdr3_nt: TGTGCCAGCGGGGAGACAGGGGCCTCTAACTATGGCTACACCTTC

v_call: TRBV11-3
clone_size: -
d_call: -
j_call: TRBJ1-5
cdr3_aa: CAGPGGGNQPQHF
cdr3_nt: TGTGCCGGTCCCGGGGGAGGCAATCAGCCCCAGCATTTT

v_call: TRBV7-3
clone_size: -
d_call: TRBD1
j_call: TRBJ2-1
cdr3_aa: CASSPGQGHNEQFF
cdr3_nt: TGTGCCAGCAGCCCCGGACAGGGGCACAATGAGCAGTTCTTC

v_call: TRBV5-4
clone_size: few
d_call: TRBD2
j_call: TRBJ2-2
cdr3_aa: CASSLGRGLAGLNTGELFF
cdr3_nt: TGTGCCAGCAGCTTGGGCCGGGGACTAGCGGGGCTGAACACCGGGGAGCTGTTTTTT